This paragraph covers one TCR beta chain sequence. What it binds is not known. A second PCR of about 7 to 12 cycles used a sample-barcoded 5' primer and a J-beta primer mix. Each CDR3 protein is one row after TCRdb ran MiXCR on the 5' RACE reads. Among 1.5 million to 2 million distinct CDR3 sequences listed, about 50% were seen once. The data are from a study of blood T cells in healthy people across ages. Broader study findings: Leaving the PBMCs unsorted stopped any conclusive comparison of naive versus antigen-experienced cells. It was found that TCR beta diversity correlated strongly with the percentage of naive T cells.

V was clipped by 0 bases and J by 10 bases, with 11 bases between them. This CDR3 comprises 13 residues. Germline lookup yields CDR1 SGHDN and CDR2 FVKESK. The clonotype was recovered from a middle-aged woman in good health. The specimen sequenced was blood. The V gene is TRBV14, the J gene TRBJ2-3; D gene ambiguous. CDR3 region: CASSQDRRIAQYF. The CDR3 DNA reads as TGTGCCAGCAGCCAAGATCGAAGAATTGCGCAGTATTTT.